This TCR beta chain stems from a study of Ad26.COV2.S vaccination and SARS-CoV-2 variants. Across the whole study: Within the COV1001 Ad26.COV2.S trial arm, the donor was enrolled.

The treatment was: roughly 18 received Ad26.COV2.S at low or high dose, single or two shots; about 5 received placebo; per-sample allocation not given. Vaccine and placebo recipients were sampled on day 63 after the first injection. The V gene's germline CDR1 is SQVTM and CDR2 ANQGSEA. The V gene lost 1 base and the J gene lost 5 bases, with 11 bases spanning the gap. The CDR3 extends over 13 amino acids. This table comes from immunoSEQ multiplex PCR, and its TCRdb copy is limited to in-frame clones, with some not included. The data hold 350,000 to 600,000 clones, with roughly 87% observed a single time. This clone was seen only a few times.

The genes are TRBV29-1 and TRBJ1-2; no clear D. The sample was peripheral blood, taken in a trial of Ad26.COV2.S vaccine versus placebo. The TCR sequence derives from a person between 18 and 60 years old who received the Ad26.COV2.S COVID-19 vaccine or a placebo. CDR3 sequence: CSVEVAQGYGYTF. The CDR3, as DNA: TGCAGCGTTGAAGTAGCCCAAGGTTATGGCTACACCTTC.